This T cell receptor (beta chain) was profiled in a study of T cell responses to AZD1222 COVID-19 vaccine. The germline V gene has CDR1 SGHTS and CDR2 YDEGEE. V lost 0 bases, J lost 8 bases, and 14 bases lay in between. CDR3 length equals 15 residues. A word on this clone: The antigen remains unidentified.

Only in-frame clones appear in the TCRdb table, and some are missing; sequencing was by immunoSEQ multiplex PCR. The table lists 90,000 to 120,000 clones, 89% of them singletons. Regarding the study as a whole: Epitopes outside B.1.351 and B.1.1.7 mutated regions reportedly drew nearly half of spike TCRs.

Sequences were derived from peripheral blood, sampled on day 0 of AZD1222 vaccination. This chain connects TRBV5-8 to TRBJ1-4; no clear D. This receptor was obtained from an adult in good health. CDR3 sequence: CASSLDGDLGEKLFF. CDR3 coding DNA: TGTGCCAGCAGCTTGGACGGGGATCTTGGCGAAAAACTGTTTTTT.